In this sample, the clone carrying this T cell receptor (beta chain) turned up many times. Antigen specificity is unknown. These data belong to a study of metastatic and nonmetastatic thyroid tumors. Overall study context: Patients with malignant and benign thyroid disease provided blood and tumor or nodule tissue, whose repertoires were compared.

Study results and caveats: Reports indicated that malignant thyroid tumors showed significantly higher TCR beta diversity than benign nodules did, in blood and tumor.

Ahead of thyroid surgery, no patient had received treatment of any kind. The authors' processing: Differences in CDR3 between clinicopathological groups were drawn on to build a classifier intended to discriminate distant-metastatic papillary thyroid cancer patients. Using MiXCR, TCRdb re-called clones from the PCR reads. These V and J calls rely on TCRdb rather than the paper's analysis. The table records tens of thousands of clones, approximately 19% of them present only once. The junction had 5 bases not matched to a gene; V was cut back by 4 bases and J by 0 bases. CDR1 is ENHRY, CDR2 SYGVKD, per germline. This CDR3 spans 15 amino acids.

The rearrangement links TRBV10-3 to TRBJ1-2; 7 nucleotides align to TRBD1. The source of this sequence is a female donor with papillary thyroid cancer or a benign thyroid nodule (not recorded which). Some clones in this sample may be carry-over from other donors' samples. The specimen was blood. CDR3 sequence reads: CAISGTGPSNYGYTF. The CDR3 DNA follows: TGTGCCATCAGTGGGACAGGCCCATCTAACTATGGCTACACCTTC.